The 7 T cell receptor beta chains below come from one sample, sequenced in a study of T-cell memory formation after mild COVID-19. TCRdb used MiXCR to reprocess the 5' RACE reads, holding one entry per CDR3 protein. The sample includes some 320,000 distinct CDR3 sequences, roughly an eighth seen only once; the top ten take roughly a fifth. The sample taken for sequencing was PBMCs or a T cell subset sorted from them (not recorded which). The source is a man aged 18 to 30 who had mild COVID-19 (a few samples of this study predate the infection). Cell type and time point are not known.

In this sample, this clonotype turned up a few times. V and J are TRBV6-1 and TRBJ2-6; a possible D gene is TRBD2 (6 bases). The CDR3 is 13 residues long. The ends were cut back, 8 bases at V and 2 bases at J, with 7 bases in the middle. Germline V lookup: CDR1 MNHNS, CDR2 SASEGT. The CDR3 loop is CASWRAGANVLTF. The DNA of the CDR3 is TGTGCCAGCTGGAGGGCTGGGGCCAACGTCCTGACTTTC.

V and J are TRBV7-6 and TRBJ1-4, with 7 bases matching TRBD1. The CDR3 length is 15 residues. The V gene end was trimmed by 1 base and the J gene end by 4 bases; junction bases not matched to a gene: 3. Germline V lookup: CDR1 SGHVS, CDR2 FNYEAQ. The CDR3 DNA reads as TGTGCCAGCAGCTTAGAAGGGGACAGTAATGAAAAACTGTTTTTT. The encoded protein is CASSLEGDSNEKLFF.

This clonotype has just a few counts. V is TRBV11-2 and J is TRBJ2-2, with 13 bases fitting TRBD2. In germline, CDR1 is SGHAT, CDR2 FQNNGV. V shed 6 bases and J 4 bases; nucleotides not matched to a gene: 11. The CDR3 runs to 18 residues. CDR3 region: CASSSIRLAGGSTGELFF. CDR3 DNA: TGTGCCAGCAGTTCAATCAGACTAGCGGGGGGATCCACCGGGGAGCTGTTTTTT.

This chain connects TRBV28 to TRBJ1-1; possibly TRBD1 for D (6 bases). Germline V CDR1 and CDR2: MDHEN, SYDVKM. The length of the CDR3 is 15 residues. V lost 6 bases, J lost 5 bases, and 19 bases lay in between. CDR3 coding DNA: TGTGCCAGCAGCCCATCCAATACAGGGCTAACTGAAGCTTTCTTT. It translates to CASSPSNTGLTEAFF.

A few counts support this clonotype. The chain links TRBV14 to TRBJ2-2; no clear D gene. In germline, CDR1 is SGHDN, CDR2 FVKESK. There are 13 residues in the CDR3. Trimming removed 8 bases from V and 2 bases from J, with 9 bases in between. The DNA of the CDR3 is TGTGCCAGCGCGAAGACCAACACCGGGGAGCTGTTTTTT. Its protein product is CASAKTNTGELFF.

In its sample, this clonotype was seen a few times. The J gene is TRBJ1-5, the V gene TRBV6-2 or TRBV6-3; possible D gene TRBD1, 5 bases. CDR1 and CDR2 (germline): MNHEY, SVGEGT. Trimming shortened V by 5 bases and J by 0 bases, and 11 bases separated the two germline ends. The CDR3 totals 15 residues. CDR3 sequence reads: CASSPSTDSNQPQHF. In nucleotides, the CDR3 is TGTGCCAGCAGTCCTTCGACAGATAGCAATCAGCCCCAGCATTTT.

V gene TRBV5-1 combines with J gene TRBJ2-3, with D maybe TRBD2 (7 bases). The CDR3 is 15 amino acids. The germline V gene has CDR1 SGHRS and CDR2 YFSETQ. V was clipped by 4 bases and J by 2 bases, with 14 bases between them. CDR3 coding DNA: TGCGCCAGCAGCCCGGACCGGGGGGCCACAGATACGCAGTATTTT. Translating it yields CASSPDRGATDTQYF. The whole variable domain, remainder taken from reference TRBV5-1 and TRBJ2-3, is KAGVTQTPRYLIKTRGQQVTLSCSPISGHRSVSWYQQTPGQGLQFLFEYFSETQRNKGNFPGRFSGRQFSNSRSEMNVSTLELGDSALYLCASSPDRGATDTQYFGPGTRLTVL.